One T cell receptor beta chain is described in this entry. This entry comes from a study of blood T cell repertoires in COVID-19. Study context: Donors in the United States, Italy and Spain gave samples during acute or convalescent COVID-19. The cDNA or gDNA used as material had been derived from T cells, B-cell-depleted T cells, or PBMCs.

The CDR3 loop spans 14 amino acids. CDR1 is MNHEY, CDR2 SVGAGI, per germline. The V segment lost 5 bases and the J segment 4 bases; nucleotides outside the gene matches: 4. Authors' processing steps: It was from reference gene primer amplification that nucleated cell counts were estimated. Using immunoSEQ multiplex PCR, the repertoire was profiled, and TCRdb retains in-frame clones only, with some absent. V, J and clone size were drawn from that table, and D and trimming were deduced from the DNA. The sample holds 50,000 to 65,000 clones, around 93% seen once. The TCR comes from a man in his fifties or sixties with acute or convalescent COVID-19. The chain links TRBV6-5 to TRBJ2-7; 11 bases match TRBD1. The specimen was peripheral blood. CDR3 residues: CASSPDRGQYEQYF. The CDR3, as DNA: TGTGCCAGCAGTCCGGACAGGGGGCAGTACGAGCAGTACTTC.